This TCR beta chain was identified in a study of T cells after yellow fever vaccination. Study-wide points: Some clonotypes were seen in both the CD4 and the CD8 compartments. These made up a small share and likely arose from convergent recombination.

TCRdb analysed the 5' RACE reads with MiXCR anew, one entry per CDR3 protein. Seen here are some 150,000 distinct CDR3 sequences, approximately 10% observed once, and the top ten hold 35% to 45%. The trim removed 0 bases at V and 14 bases at J, leaving 2 bases unmatched. Germline-derived CDR1 and CDR2 are MGHRA and YSYEKL. This CDR3 has 12 amino acids. This clonotype was recorded a few times. What it binds is unknown. V and J are TRBV4-1 and TRBJ1-4; 8 nucleotides agree with TRBD1. This TCR was sampled from a man aged 18 to 29 who received the YFV17D yellow fever vaccine. The material was CD8+ T cells sorted from PBMCs, obtained 15 days after the yellow fever booster vaccination. The CDR3 region has the DNA TGCGCCAGCAGCCAAGACCGGGACAGGCTGTTTTTT. This codes for CASSQDRDRLFF.